One sample yielded the 29 T cell receptor beta chains listed below, sequenced in a study of T cells after yellow fever vaccination. In TCRdb, the 5' RACE reads were re-called with MiXCR into one record per CDR3 protein. Counted here are 300,000 to 400,000 distinct CDR3 sequences, 6% to 8% occurring once; the ten biggest clones make up about 15%. Here the sequenced sample was PBMCs, taken 5 days after the yellow fever booster vaccination. These receptors were taken from a man under 40 who received the YFV17D yellow fever vaccine.

This clonotype turned up a few times. This rearrangement joins TRBV10-3 to TRBJ2-7; 9 bases agree with TRBD1. Trimming cost V 8 bases and J 4 bases; bases outside gene matches: 6. CDR3 length equals 13 residues. Germline assignment: CDR1 ENHRY and CDR2 SYGVKD. The CDR3 loop is CAIAAGTGYEQYF. DNA for the CDR3: TGTGCCATCGCCGCCGGGACAGGGTACGAGCAGTACTTC.

The V and J genes are TRBV5-4 and TRBJ2-4; D remains ambiguous. Germline-derived CDR1 and CDR2 are SGHNT and YYREEE (reference sequence). The CDR3 totals 17 residues. V lost 9 bases, J lost 2 bases, and 24 bases lay in between. CDR3 sequence reads: CATTEGSSIATKNIQYF. For the CDR3, the DNA is TGTGCCACCACAGAAGGGTCGAGCATCGCGACCAAAAACATTCAGTACTTC. Together with reference TRBV5-4 and TRBJ2-4, the CDR3 gives the full variable domain: ETGVTQSPTHLIKTRGQQVTLRCSSQSGHNTVSWYQQALGQGPQFIFQYYREEENGRGNFPPRFSGLQFPNYSSELNVNALELDDSALYLCATTEGSSIATKNIQYFGAGTRLSVL.

This clonotype came up many times. The chain uses TRBV12-3 or TRBV12-4 and TRBJ2-1, with 7 bases that match TRBD1. The CDR3 totals 14 residues. The V gene end was trimmed by 6 bases and the J gene end by 4 bases; junction bases not matched to a gene: 6. CDR3 protein: CASRKGAFYNEQFF. CDR3 sequence (DNA): TGTGCCAGCAGGAAGGGGGCTTTTTACAATGAGCAGTTCTTC.

This clonotype has at least ten counts. The rearrangement joins TRBV20-1 to TRBJ2-5; 11 bases fit TRBD2. This CDR3 comprises 13 residues. Germline values: CDR1 DFQATT, CDR2 SNEGSKA (reference sequence). The V and J ends lost 5 bases and 5 bases, in that order; junction bases with no gene match: 4. The CDR3 region has the DNA TGCAGTGCTGGAAGGACTAGCGGGGAGACCCAGTACTTC. The encoded protein is CSAGRTSGETQYF.

The chain carries TRBV7-2 and TRBJ2-7; D is unresolved. The germline V gene encodes CDR1 SGHTA and CDR2 FQGNSA. The ends were cut back, 5 bases at V and 6 bases at J, with 14 bases in the middle. The CDR3 runs to 13 residues. The CDR3: CASSPVYRSEQYF. The CDR3 bases are TGTGCCAGCAGCCCCGTTTATAGGTCCGAGCAGTACTTC.

Only a few counts were recorded for this clonotype. This chain connects TRBV12-3 or TRBV12-4 to TRBJ1-5; D is uncertain. This CDR3 region has 14 residues. V lost 3 bases and J 3 bases, leaving 9 bases between the germline ends. The chain's CDR3 is CASSLSQVNQPQHF. The CDR3 DNA sequence: TGTGCCAGCAGTTTGAGCCAGGTCAATCAGCCCCAGCATTTT.

The chain couples TRBV6-1 to TRBJ2-7, with D unresolved. The CDR3 is 13 amino acids. Germline assignment: CDR1 MNHNS and CDR2 SASEGT. V lost 6 bases and J lost 0, with 9 bases in between. The CDR3 region is CASSPGHSYEQYF. The CDR3 nucleotides read TGTGCCAGCAGCCCCGGTCACTCCTACGAGCAGTACTTC.

This clonotype came up a few times. The V call is TRBV4-3, the J call TRBJ2-4, with D maybe TRBD1 (6 bases). This CDR3 region has 17 residues. The germline gives CDR1 LGHNA, CDR2 YSLEER. Trimming took off 0 bases at V and 0 bases at J, with 12 bases between the two ends. CDR3 sequence: CASSQEGAGVAKNIQYF. Written as DNA, the CDR3 is TGCGCCAGCAGCCAAGAGGGGGCGGGTGTAGCCAAAAACATTCAGTACTTC.

This clonotype was observed many times. This rearrangement joins TRBV5-1 to TRBJ2-7; D may match TRBD1 or TRBD2 (5 bases each). The CDR3 sequence is 15 residues long. Germline loops: CDR1 SGHRS, CDR2 YFSETQ. Deletions cut 7 bases from V and 2 bases from J, with 19 bases between. The CDR3 spells CASRRSGTATYEQYF. The CDR3 DNA sequence: TGCGCCAGCCGACGGTCCGGGACGGCAACCTACGAGCAGTACTTC.

This clonotype was detected once. A read error may account for a junction end that differs from germline. The rearrangement links TRBV20-1 to TRBJ2-7, with D perhaps matching TRBD2 (6 bases). The CDR3 length is 14 residues. The germline V gene encodes CDR1 DFQATT and CDR2 SNEGSKA (reference sequence). The CDR3 region is CSASSGAGSYELYF. The DNA for the CDR3 is TGCAGTGCTAGTAGCGGAGCGGGCTCCTACGAGCTGTACTTC.

In its sample, this clonotype was seen a few times. The chain carries TRBV20-1 and TRBJ1-1; D unresolved. From germline, CDR1 is DFQATT and CDR2 SNEGSKA (reference sequence). V lost 0 bases and J 8 bases, leaving 10 bases between the germline ends. The CDR3 sequence is 12 residues long. CDR3 sequence: CSARDLRTEAFF. The DNA for the CDR3 is TGCAGTGCTAGAGATTTAAGGACCGAAGCTTTCTTT.

This chain joins TRBV6-1 and TRBJ1-1, with 8 bases aligning to TRBD1. Unmatched junction bases numbered 5, after V lost 4 bases and J lost 1 base. Germline CDR1 MNHNS, CDR2 SASEGT. The CDR3 is made up of 15 amino acids. CDR3: CASSGGQVPNTEAFF. The CDR3 region has the DNA TGTGCCAGCAGTGGGGGACAGGTGCCGAACACTGAAGCTTTCTTT.

Comments on this clonotype: A read error may account for a junction end that differs from germline. V is TRBV20-1 and J is TRBJ2-3; the D gene is possibly TRBD2 (6 bases). There are 16 residues in the CDR3. The V gene's germline CDR1 is DFQATT and CDR2 SNEGSKA (reference sequence). In nucleotides, the CDR3 is TGCTGTGCTAGAGATCCCAGGACTACCCGGAGGGATACGCAGTATTTT. This translates into CCARDPRTTRRDTQYF.

The genes are TRBV20-1 and TRBJ2-7; no reliable D call. Per the germline V gene, CDR1 is DFQATT and CDR2 is SNEGSKA (reference sequence). This CDR3 has 12 residues. Trimming left V 7 bases short and J 2 bases short, with 12 bases between. The DNA for the CDR3 is TGCAGTGTTACCCGGCAAACCTACGAGCAGTACTTC. Its protein product is CSVTRQTYEQYF.

The chain couples TRBV27 to TRBJ1-2; TRBD1 matches at 7 bases. The CDR3 contains 15 residues. CDR1 MNHEY and CDR2 SMNVEV come from the germline V gene (reference sequence). The junction had 10 bases not matched to a gene; V was cut back by 3 bases and J by 6 bases. This CDR3 is CASSFRDTGVDGYTF. CDR3 in DNA: TGTGCCAGCAGTTTCCGCGACACAGGGGTCGATGGCTACACCTTC.

This clonotype occurred a few times. This chain uses TRBV28 with TRBJ1-1; D is possibly TRBD1 (5 bases). Germline lookup yields CDR1 MDHEN and CDR2 SYDVKM. The CDR3 extends over 14 amino acids. V was cut by 3 bases and J by 1 base, with 9 bases left in between. The CDR3 DNA reads TGTGCCAGCAGTTTGGGGGTGGCGAACACTGAAGCTTTCTTT. Its translation is CASSLGVANTEAFF.

The table lists this clonotype with a few counts. The chain combines TRBV29-1 with TRBJ2-7, with D perhaps TRBD2 (6 bases). Germline CDR1 and CDR2: SQVTM and ANQGSEA. The CDR3 spans 13 residues. V was trimmed by 4 bases and J by 2 bases, leaving 12 bases between them. The CDR3 sequence: CSVVIAETYEQYF. CDR3 sequence (DNA): TGCAGCGTTGTGATAGCGGAGACCTACGAGCAGTACTTC.

The rearrangement uses TRBV12-3 or TRBV12-4 and TRBJ1-5, with D possibly TRBD1 on 5 matching bases. The CDR3 extends over 15 amino acids. Trimming removed 7 bases at V and 7 bases at J, with 20 bases between. The CDR3 here is CASTPELGTEQPQHF. As DNA, the CDR3 is TGTGCCAGCACCCCCGAATTGGGGACGGAACAGCCCCAGCATTTT.

This clonotype occurred many times. This rearrangement joins TRBV12-5 to TRBJ2-1; unclear D gene. V was pared by 2 bases and J by 6 bases, with 8 bases between. This CDR3 region has 13 residues. Germline CDR1 and CDR2: LGHNT and FRNRAP. The CDR3 is CASGLWTSNEQFF. The CDR3 bases are TGTGCTAGTGGTTTGTGGACGAGCAATGAGCAGTTCTTC.

This clonotype has just a few counts. The chain couples TRBV5-6 to TRBJ2-4; D is unresolved. The CDR3 length is 13 residues. V shed 1 base and J shed 3 bases, with 5 bases lying between them. Germline values: CDR1 SGHDT, CDR2 YYEEEE. Here the CDR3 reads CASSLIHKNIQYF. The CDR3 DNA reads TGTGCCAGCAGCTTGATACACAAAAACATTCAGTACTTC.

Many counts were recorded for this clonotype. The V call is TRBV20-1, the J call TRBJ2-1; 8 nucleotides line up with TRBD1. Germline values: CDR1 DFQATT, CDR2 SNEGSKA (reference sequence). With 3 bases clipped from V and 0 bases from J, the junction kept 4 bases outside the gene matches. This CDR3 has 15 amino acids. For the CDR3, the DNA is TGCAGTGCTAGGATAGGACAGGGCTCCTACAATGAGCAGTTCTTC. Protein sequence: CSARIGQGSYNEQFF.

This clonotype was counted between two and nine times. The rearrangement joins TRBV27 to TRBJ2-7, with TRBD1 matching over 9 bases. This CDR3 is built from 14 residues. Germline CDR1 and CDR2: MNHEY and SMNVEV (reference sequence). V lost 6 bases to trimming and J lost 5 bases; unmatched junction nucleotides: 8. CDR3 sequence (DNA): TGTGCCAGCAGCCCCGGGACAGGGCATAACGAGCAGTACTTC. Protein sequence: CASSPGTGHNEQYF.

For the CDR3, the DNA is TGCAGTGCTAGAGGAGGGGCGGCAGGGGGCGGAAGCGGGGAGCTGTTTTTT. Translating it yields CSARGGAAGGGSGELFF. The chain joins TRBV20-1 to TRBJ2-2; 8 nucleotides match TRBD1. Germline V gene lookup returns CDR1 DFQATT and CDR2 SNEGSKA (reference sequence). The CDR3 totals 17 residues. Unmatched junction bases numbered 14, after V lost 1 base and J lost 7 bases.

The sample holds a few counts of this clonotype. The chain is built from TRBV7-8 and TRBJ2-6, with D possibly matching TRBD2 (6 bases). CDR1 SGHVS and CDR2 FQNEAQ come from the germline V gene. The V and J ends lost 1 base and 2 bases respectively, with 9 bases between them. This CDR3 has 16 residues. CDR3 amino acids: CASSLVAATGANVLTF. CDR3 nucleotides: TGTGCCAGCAGCTTAGTAGCGGCGACTGGGGCCAACGTCCTGACTTTC. The entire variable domain, with the rest obtained from reference TRBV7-8 and TRBJ2-6, is as follows: GAGVSQSPRYKVAKRGQDVALRCDPISGHVSLFWYQQALGQGPEFLTYFQNEAQLDKSGLPSDRFFAERPEGSVSTLKIQRTQQEDSAVYLCASSLVAATGANVLTFGAGSRLTVL.

This chain uses TRBV18 with TRBJ1-1; 11 nucleotides match TRBD1. J was trimmed by 6 bases and V by 4 bases; bases with no gene match: 4. The CDR3 runs to 14 residues. Germline V CDR1 and CDR2: KGHSH, LQKENI. CDR3 DNA: TGTGCCAGCTCACGGGACAGGGGGAGGGCTGAAGCTTTCTTT. Amino acid sequence: CASSRDRGRAEAFF. Full variable domain (rest looked up from reference TRBV18 and TRBJ1-1): NAGVMQNPRHLVRRRGQEARLRCSPMKGHSHVYWYRQLPEEGLKFMVYLQKENIIDESGMPKERFSAEFPKEGPSILRIQQVVRGDSAAYFCASSRDRGRAEAFFGQGTRLTVV.

V gene TRBV19 combines with J gene TRBJ2-2; D is possibly TRBD1 (6 bases). Germline V gene data show CDR1 as LNHDA and CDR2 as SQIVND (reference sequence). CDR3 size: 14 residues. V lost 9 bases and J lost 5, with 16 bases in between. CDR3: CASALTGFTGELFF. For the CDR3, the DNA is TGTGCCAGCGCCCTGACAGGTTTTACCGGGGAGCTGTTTTTT.

This clonotype has a handful of counts. The chain links TRBV25-1 to TRBJ2-7; D possibly corresponds to TRBD1 (5 bases). V shed 7 bases and J shed 4 bases, with 17 bases lying between them. The germline V gene has CDR1 MGHDK and CDR2 SYGVNS. The CDR3 is made up of 14 amino acids. CDR3 DNA: TGTGCCAGCACCTTTAACAGGCCGGGTTACGAGCAGTACTTC. Translating it yields CASTFNRPGYEQYF.

In this sample, this clonotype turned up many times. J is TRBJ2-5 and V is TRBV4-3; TRBD1 matches 7 bases. Trimming cost V 0 bases and J 2 bases; bases outside gene matches: 3. Germline V gives CDR1 LGHNA, CDR2 YSLEER. The CDR3 covers 15 residues. In DNA form, the CDR3 reads TGCGCCAGCAGCCAAGATTGGGACAGACAAGAGACCCAGTACTTC. It specifies CASSQDWDRQETQYF.

V is TRBV27 and J is TRBJ1-1; a weak D match, TRBD1 (5 bases). The CDR3 sequence is 13 residues long. The V end was cut by 0 bases, the J end by 4 bases, with 6 bases between. CDR1 is MNHEY and CDR2 is SMNVEV in the germline V gene (reference sequence). The chain's CDR3 is CASSLSGTTEAFF. The CDR3 nucleotides are TGTGCCAGCAGTTTATCAGGGACCACTGAAGCTTTCTTT.